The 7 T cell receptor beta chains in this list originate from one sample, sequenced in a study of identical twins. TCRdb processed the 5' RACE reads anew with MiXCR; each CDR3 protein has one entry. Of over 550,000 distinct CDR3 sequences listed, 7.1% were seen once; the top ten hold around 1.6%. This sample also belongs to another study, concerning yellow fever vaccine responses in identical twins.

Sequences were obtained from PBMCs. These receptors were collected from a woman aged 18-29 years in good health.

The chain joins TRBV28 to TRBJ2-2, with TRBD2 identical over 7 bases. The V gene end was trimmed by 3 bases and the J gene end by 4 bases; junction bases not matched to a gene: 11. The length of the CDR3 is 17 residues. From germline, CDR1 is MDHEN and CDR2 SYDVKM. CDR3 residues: CASSFSSSGASTGELFF. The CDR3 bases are TGTGCCAGCAGTTTCTCTTCTAGCGGAGCAAGCACCGGGGAGCTGTTTTTT. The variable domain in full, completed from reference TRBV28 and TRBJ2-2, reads DVKVTQSSRYLVKRTGEKVFLECVQDMDHENMFWYRQDPGLGLRLIYFSYDVKMKEKGDIPEGYSVSREKKERFSLILESASTNQTSMYLCASSFSSSGASTGELFFGEGSRLTVL.

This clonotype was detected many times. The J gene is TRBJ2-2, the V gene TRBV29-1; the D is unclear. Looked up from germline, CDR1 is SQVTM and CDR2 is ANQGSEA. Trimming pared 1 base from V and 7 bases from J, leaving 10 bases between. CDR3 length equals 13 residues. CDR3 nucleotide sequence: TGCAGCGTTGAAGGGCAGTTCGGCGGGGAGCTGTTTTTT. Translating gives CSVEGQFGGELFF.

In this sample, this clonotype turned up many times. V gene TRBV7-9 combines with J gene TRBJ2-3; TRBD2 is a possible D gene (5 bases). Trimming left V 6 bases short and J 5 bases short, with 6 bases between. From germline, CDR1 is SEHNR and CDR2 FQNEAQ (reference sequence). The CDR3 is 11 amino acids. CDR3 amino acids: CASRAGDTQYF. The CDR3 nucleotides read TGTGCCAGCAGGGCGGGAGATACGCAGTATTTT. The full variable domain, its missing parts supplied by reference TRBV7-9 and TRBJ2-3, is DTGVSQNPRHKITKRGQNVTFRCDPISEHNRLYWYRQTLGQGPEFLTYFQNEAQLEKSRLLSDRFSAERPKGSFSTLEIQRTEQGDSAMYLCASRAGDTQYFGPGTRLTVL.

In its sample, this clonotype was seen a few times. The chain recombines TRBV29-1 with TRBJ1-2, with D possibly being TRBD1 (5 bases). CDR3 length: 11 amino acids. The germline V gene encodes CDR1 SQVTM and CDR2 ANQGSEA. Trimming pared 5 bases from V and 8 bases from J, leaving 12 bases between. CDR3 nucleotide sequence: TGCAGCGTTCAGGGAGTGGGGGGCTACACCTTC. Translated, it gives CSVQGVGGYTF.

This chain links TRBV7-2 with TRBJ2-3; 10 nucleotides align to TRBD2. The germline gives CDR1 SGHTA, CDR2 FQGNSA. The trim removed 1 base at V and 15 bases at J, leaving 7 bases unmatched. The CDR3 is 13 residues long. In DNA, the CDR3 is TGTGCCAGCAGCTTAGATGGGACTAGCGTATCTTATTTT. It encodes CASSLDGTSVSYF. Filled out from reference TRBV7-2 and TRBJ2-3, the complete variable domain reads GAGVSQSPSNKVTEKGKDVELRCDPISGHTALYWYRQSLGQGLEFLIYFQGNSAPDKSGLPSDRFSAERTGGSVSTLTIQRTQQEDSAVYLCASSLDGTSVSYFGPGTRLTVL.

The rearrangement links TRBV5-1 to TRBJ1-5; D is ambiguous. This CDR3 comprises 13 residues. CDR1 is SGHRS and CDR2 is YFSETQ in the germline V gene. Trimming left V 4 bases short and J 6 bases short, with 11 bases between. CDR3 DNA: TGCGCCAGCAGCCTGAGGTCGGGTCAGCCCCAGCATTTT. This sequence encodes CASSLRSGQPQHF.

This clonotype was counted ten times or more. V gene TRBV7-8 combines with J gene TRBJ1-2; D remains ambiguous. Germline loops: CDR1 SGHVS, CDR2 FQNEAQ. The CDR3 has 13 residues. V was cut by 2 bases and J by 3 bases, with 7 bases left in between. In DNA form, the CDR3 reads TGTGCCAGCAGCTTATACAGTGACTATGGCTACACCTTC. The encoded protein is CASSLYSDYGYTF.